This TCR beta chain emerged from a study of long-term antiretroviral therapy in people with HIV. Every single participant having HIV got treatment inside the United States. It was version v3.0 of the immunoSEQ assay that was run at survey level. The table came from immunoSEQ multiplex PCR; TCRdb's copy has only in-frame clones and leaves some out. The table lists roughly 25,000 clones, roughly four fifths of them singletons. Findings and limits, study-wide: Blood specimens, gathered between the mid-2000s and the late 2010s, were possibly obtained under older ART regimens. HIV repertoires had narrower CDR3 length ranges than controls.

In the case of this clone: Its specificity is not known.

The CDR3 spans 16 residues. The germline V gene has CDR1 SGHNT and CDR2 YYREEE (reference sequence). Trimming removed 4 bases at V and 1 base at J, with 17 bases between. The clonotype comes from a man over 45 with HIV. The V and J genes are TRBV5-4 and TRBJ1-2, with D perhaps TRBD1 (6 bases). The material was unsorted PBMCs, obtained 0.4 years after starting antiretroviral therapy. CDR3 bases: TGTGCCAGCAGCGGGGGCGGACAGAATAATAACTATGGCTACACCTTC. It yields the protein CASSGGGQNNNYGYTF.